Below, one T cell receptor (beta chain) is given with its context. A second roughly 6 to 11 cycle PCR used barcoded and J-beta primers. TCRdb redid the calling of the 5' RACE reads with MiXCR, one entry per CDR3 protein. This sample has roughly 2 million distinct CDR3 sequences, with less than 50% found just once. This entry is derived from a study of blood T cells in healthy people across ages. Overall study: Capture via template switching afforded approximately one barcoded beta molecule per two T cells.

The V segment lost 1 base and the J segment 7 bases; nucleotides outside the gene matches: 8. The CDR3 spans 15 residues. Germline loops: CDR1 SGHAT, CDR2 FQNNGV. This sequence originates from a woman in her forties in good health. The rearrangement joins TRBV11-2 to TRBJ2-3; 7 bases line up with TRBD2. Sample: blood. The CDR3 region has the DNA TGTGCCAGCAGCTTAGGGCCTAGCGGTGACAATACGCAGTATTTT. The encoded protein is CASSLGPSGDNTQYF. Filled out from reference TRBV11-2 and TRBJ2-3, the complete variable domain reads EAGVAQSPRYKIIEKRQSVAFWCNPISGHATLYWYQQILGQGPKLLIQFQNNGVVDDSQLPKDRFSAERLKGVDSTLKIQPAKLEDSAVYLCASSLGPSGDNTQYFGPGTRLTVL.